This T cell receptor beta chain was profiled in a study of cytomegalovirus exposure and HLA in healthy donors. Notes on the study in general: A later examination showed that TCR association rates differed by HLA locus, with DRB1 most and HLA-C fewest. What was likely a sequencing artifact was a cluster of highly shared sequence variants.

The PCR used 60 Vbeta and 13 Jbeta primers. Produced via immunoSEQ multiplex PCR; TCRdb's table is partial and in-frame only. This sample has tens of thousands of clones; roughly 72% occur once, and the top ten carry less than 6%. For this clone: What it binds is unknown.

The V and J ends lost 5 bases and 1 base respectively, with 12 bases between them. The germline V gene has CDR1 SGHDT and CDR2 YYEEEE. The CDR3 contains 14 residues. The clonotype was recovered from a man aged 30 to 45 in good health and CMV-seropositive. The rearrangement joins TRBV5-6 to TRBJ2-5, with D perhaps TRBD1 (6 bases). The sample comprised PBMCs. In DNA, the CDR3 is TGTGCCAGCAGTCTTCAGGGGTTCCAAGAGACCCAGTACTTC. This gives the protein CASSLQGFQETQYF.